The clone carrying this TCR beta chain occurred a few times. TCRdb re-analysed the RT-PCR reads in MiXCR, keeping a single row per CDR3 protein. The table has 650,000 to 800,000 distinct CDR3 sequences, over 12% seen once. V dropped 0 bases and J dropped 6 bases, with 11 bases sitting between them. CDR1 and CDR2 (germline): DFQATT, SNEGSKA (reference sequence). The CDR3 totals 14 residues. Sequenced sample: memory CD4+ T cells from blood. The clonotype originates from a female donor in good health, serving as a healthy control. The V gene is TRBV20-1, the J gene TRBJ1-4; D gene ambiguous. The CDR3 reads CSAREASYDEKLFF. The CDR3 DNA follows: TGCAGTGCTAGAGAGGCCAGCTATGATGAAAAACTGTTTTTT.